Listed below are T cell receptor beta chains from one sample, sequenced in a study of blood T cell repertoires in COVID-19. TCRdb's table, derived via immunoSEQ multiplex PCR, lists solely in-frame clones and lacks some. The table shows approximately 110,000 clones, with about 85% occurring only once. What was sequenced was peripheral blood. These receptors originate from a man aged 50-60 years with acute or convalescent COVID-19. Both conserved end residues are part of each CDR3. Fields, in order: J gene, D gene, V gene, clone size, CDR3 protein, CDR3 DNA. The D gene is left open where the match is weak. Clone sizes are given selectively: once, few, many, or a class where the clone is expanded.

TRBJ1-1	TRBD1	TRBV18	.	CASSDRENTEAFF	TGTGCCAGCTCGGACAGGGAGAACACTGAAGCTTTCTTT
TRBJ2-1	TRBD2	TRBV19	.	CASSSSGGYNEQFF	TGTGCCAGTTCCTCTAGCGGGGGCTACAATGAGCAGTTCTTC
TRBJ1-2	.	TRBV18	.	CASSPGRERLYGYTF	TGTGCCAGCTCACCAGGGAGGGAGCGACTCTATGGCTACACCTTC
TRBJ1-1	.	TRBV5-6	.	CASSLGLGNLNTEAFF	TGTGCCAGCAGCTTGGGCCTAGGAAACTTGAACACTGAAGCTTTCTTT
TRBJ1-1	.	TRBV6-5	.	CASTYTSEAFF	TGTGCCAGCACGTACACCAGTGAAGCTTTCTTT
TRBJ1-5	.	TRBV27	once	CASSLQGLGNQPQHF	TGTGCCAGCAGTTTACAGGGCTTAGGCAATCAGCCCCAGCATTTT
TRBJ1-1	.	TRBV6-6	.	CASSESTARNTEAFF	TGTGCCAGCAGTGAGTCGACAGCCCGGAACACTGAAGCTTTCTTT
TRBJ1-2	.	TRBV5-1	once	CASSPSGVTDYGYTF	TGCGCCAGCAGCCCTTCCGGGGTTACGGACTATGGCTACACCTTC
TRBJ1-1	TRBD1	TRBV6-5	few	CASSYNRGLGEAFF	TGTGCCAGCAGTTACAACAGGGGGCTCGGTGAAGCTTTCTTT
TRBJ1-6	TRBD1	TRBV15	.	CATSRGGTVGSPLHF	TGTGCCACCAGCAGAGGTGGGACAGTGGGCTCACCCCTCCACTTT
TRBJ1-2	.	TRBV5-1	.	CASSLIAGNGYTF	TGCGCCAGCAGCTTGATAGCTGGTAATGGCTACACCTTC